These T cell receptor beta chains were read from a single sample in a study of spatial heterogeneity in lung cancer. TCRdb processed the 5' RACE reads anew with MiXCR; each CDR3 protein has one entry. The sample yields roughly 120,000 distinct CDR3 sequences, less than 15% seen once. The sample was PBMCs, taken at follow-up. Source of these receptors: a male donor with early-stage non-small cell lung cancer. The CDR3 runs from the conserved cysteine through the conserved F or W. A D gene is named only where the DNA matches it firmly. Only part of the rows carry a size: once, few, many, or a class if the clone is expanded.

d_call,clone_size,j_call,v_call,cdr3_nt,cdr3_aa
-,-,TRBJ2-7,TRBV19,TGTGCCAGTAGTATTCAGGCAGGGTGGGAGCAGTACTTC,CASSIQAGWEQYF
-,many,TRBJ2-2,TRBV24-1,TGTGCCACCAGTGGGACTGCTGGACACCGCACCGGGGAGCTGTTTTTT,CATSGTAGHRTGELFF
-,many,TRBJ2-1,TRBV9,TGTGCCAGCAGCGTAGGAGGGGCTCTAGGATATGAGCAGTTCTTC,CASSVGGALGYEQFF
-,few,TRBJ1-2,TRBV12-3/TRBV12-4,TGTGCCAGCAGTTTAGGGGATGGCTACACCTTC,CASSLGDGYTF
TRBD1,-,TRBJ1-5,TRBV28,TGTGCCAGCAGTTCACCCGCCGGGACAGCTCTCAATCAGCCCCAGCATTTT,CASSSPAGTALNQPQHF
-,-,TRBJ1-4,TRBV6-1,TGTGCCAGCAGTGAAGCGGCAGCAGATAATGAAAAACTGTTTTTT,CASSEAAADNEKLFF
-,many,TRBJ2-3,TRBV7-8,TGTGCCAGCAGCTCCGATACGAGCACAGATACGCAGTATTTT,CASSSDTSTDTQYF
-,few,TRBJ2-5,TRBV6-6,TGTGCCAGCAGTTACCCACAAGAAGAGACCCAGTACTTC,CASSYPQEETQYF
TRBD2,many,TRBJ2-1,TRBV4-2,TGTGCCAGCAGCCTACAGGCTAGCGGGGACCGGGATGAGCAGTTCTTC,CASSLQASGDRDEQFF
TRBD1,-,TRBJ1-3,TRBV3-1,TGTGCCAGCAGCCTTAGGACAGGGAGCATATTCTCTGGAAACACCATATATTTT,CASSLRTGSIFSGNTIYF
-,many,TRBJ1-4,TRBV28,TGTGCCAGCAGCAGCCCGTTCGGGGGCGAAAATGAAAAACTGTTTTTT,CASSSPFGGENEKLFF
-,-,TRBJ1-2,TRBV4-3,TGCGCCAGCAGCCAAGAGTCAGGCACTAACTATGGCTACACCTTC,CASSQESGTNYGYTF
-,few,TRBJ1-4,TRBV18,TGTGCCAGCTCCCCTCAGGTTCAGGCTAATGAAAAACTGTTTTTT,CASSPQVQANEKLFF
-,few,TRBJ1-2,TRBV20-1,TGCAGTGCTAGAGATAGAACGGACGGAAACTATGGCTACACCTTC,CSARDRTDGNYGYTF
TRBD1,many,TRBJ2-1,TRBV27,TGTGCCAGCAGTTTATCGGGGACAGGGTGGGCCGATGAGCAGTTCTTC,CASSLSGTGWADEQFF
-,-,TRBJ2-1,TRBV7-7,TGTGCTAGCAGCTTAGGCCCGGACAATGAGCAGTTCTTC,CASSLGPDNEQFF
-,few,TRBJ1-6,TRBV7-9,TGTGCCAGCAGCGCCAGGGTTTCTAATTCACCCCTCCACTTT,CASSARVSNSPLHF
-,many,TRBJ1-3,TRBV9,TGTGCCAGCAGCAGCCAGGTGGAACGGGACACCATATATTTT,CASSSQVERDTIYF
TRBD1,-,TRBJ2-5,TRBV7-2,TGTGCCAGCAGCCCTACCGGACAGGGTGGGGAGACCCAGTACTTC,CASSPTGQGGETQYF
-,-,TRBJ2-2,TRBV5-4,TGTGTCAGCGGTCGGAACACAGCTACGAACACCGGGGAGCTGTTTTTT,CVSGRNTATNTGELFF
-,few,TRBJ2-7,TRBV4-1,TGCGCCAGCAGCCAAGGTTTAAGCGAGCAGTACTTC,CASSQGLSEQYF
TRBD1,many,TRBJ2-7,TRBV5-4,TGTGCCAGCAGCTTGACAGGGGGCAACGAGCAGTACTTC,CASSLTGGNEQYF
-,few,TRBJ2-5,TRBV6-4,TGTGCCAGCAGTTATCGGGCTGGCGAGACCCAGTACTTC,CASSYRAGETQYF
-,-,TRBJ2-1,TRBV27,TGTGCCAGCAGTTTATCCCAGCGGCACAATGAGCAGTTCTTC,CASSLSQRHNEQFF
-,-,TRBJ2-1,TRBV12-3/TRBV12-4,TGTGCCAGCGGGGGTTGGGACAATGAGCAGTTCTTC,CASGGWDNEQFF
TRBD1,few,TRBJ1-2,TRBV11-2,TGTGCCAGCAGCTTGGATCCAGGGGGCCCTTCTAACTATGGCTACACCTTC,CASSLDPGGPSNYGYTF
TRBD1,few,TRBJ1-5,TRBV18,TGTGCCAGCTCACCCCGACAGGGGGGCAATCAGCCCCAGCATTTT,CASSPRQGGNQPQHF
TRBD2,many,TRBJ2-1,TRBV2,TGTGCCAGCGGTGGCGGGGGGGCCAATGAGCAGTTCTTC,CASGGGGANEQFF
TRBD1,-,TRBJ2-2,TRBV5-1,TGCGCCAGCAGCTCGGGACAGGGGGCGGTATACGACACCGGGGAGCTGCTTTTT,CASSSGQGAVYDTGELLF
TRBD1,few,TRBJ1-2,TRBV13,TGTGCCAGCAGCGGAAGGGACAGAGCTAACTATGGCTACACCTTC,CASSGRDRANYGYTF
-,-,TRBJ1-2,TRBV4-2,TGTGCCAGCAGCCAAGATCTTCAGGGGCTTGGCTACACCTTC,CASSQDLQGLGYTF
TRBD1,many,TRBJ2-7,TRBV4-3,TGCGCCAGCAGCCGACTATTAGGACAGGGAAGCTCCTACGAGCAGTACTTC,CASSRLLGQGSSYEQYF
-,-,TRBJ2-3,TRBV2,TGTGCCAGCAGCTACAACACAGATACGCAGTATTTT,CASSYNTDTQYF
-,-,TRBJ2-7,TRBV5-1,TGCGCCAGCAGCTCTGATTACGGGCAGTACTTC,CASSSDYGQYF
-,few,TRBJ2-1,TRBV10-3,TGTGCCATCACCGACAGGCCGCCAAAATCGTACAATGAGCAGTTCTTC,CAITDRPPKSYNEQFF
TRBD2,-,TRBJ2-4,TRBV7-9,TGTGCCAGCAGCTCCGGACTAGCGGGGGGACAACTAGCCAAAAACATTCAGTACTTC,CASSSGLAGGQLAKNIQYF
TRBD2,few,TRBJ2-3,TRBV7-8,TGTGCCAGCAGCTGGGGGACTAGCGGTACAGATACGCAGTATTTT,CASSWGTSGTDTQYF
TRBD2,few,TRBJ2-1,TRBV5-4,TGTGCCAGCAGGCGAGGGCGGGGGGCCTCCAATGAGCAGTTCTTC,CASRRGRGASNEQFF
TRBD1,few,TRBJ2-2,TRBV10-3,TGTGCCATCAGAGCAGGGGGCGCGAACACCGGGGAGCTGTTTTTT,CAIRAGGANTGELFF
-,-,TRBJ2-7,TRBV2,TGTGCCAGCAGCGACAGCTATTACGAGCAGTACTTC,CASSDSYYEQYF
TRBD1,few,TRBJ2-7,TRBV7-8,TGTGCCAGCAGCCCAAGGGCCCAGGGGGCGGGGGAGCAGTACTTC,CASSPRAQGAGEQYF
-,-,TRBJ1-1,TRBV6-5,TGTGCCAGCATCGACAGACACATGAACACTGAAGCTTTCTTT,CASIDRHMNTEAFF
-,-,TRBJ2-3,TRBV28,TGTGCCAGCAGTTTAATCTGGGCCAGGGCCACAGATACGCAGTATTTT,CASSLIWARATDTQYF
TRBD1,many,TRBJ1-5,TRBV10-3,TGTGCCATCAGCGGACAGGGCAATCAGCCCCAGCATTTT,CAISGQGNQPQHF
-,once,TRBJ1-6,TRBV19,TGTGCCAGTACCACGACACCGGTCAATTCACCCCTCCACTTT,CASTTTPVNSPLHF
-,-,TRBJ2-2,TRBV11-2,TGTGCCAGCAGCTTAAGTTGGCGGGGGCCCAACACCGGGGAGCTGTTTTTT,CASSLSWRGPNTGELFF
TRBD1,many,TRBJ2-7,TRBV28,TGTGCCAGCGGGGACAGACCCTATGGGGAGCAGTACTTC,CASGDRPYGEQYF
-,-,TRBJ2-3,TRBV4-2,TGTGCCAGCAGCCAAGAGCAGGGTTCCTGGGGCACAGATACGCAGTATTTT,CASSQEQGSWGTDTQYF
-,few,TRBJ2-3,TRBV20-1,TGCAGTGCTTCCCCACAGGGTAGGCCTAGCACAGATACGCAGTATTTT,CSASPQGRPSTDTQYF
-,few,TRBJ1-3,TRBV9,TGTGCCAGCAGCGCATCAGCCTCTGGAAACACCATATATTTT,CASSASASGNTIYF
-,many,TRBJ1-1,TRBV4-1,TGCGCCAGCAGCCAAGGCGGCAGGGCGGACACTGAAGCTTTCTTT,CASSQGGRADTEAFF
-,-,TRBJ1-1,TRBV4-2,TGTGCCAGCAGCCAAGATCGGGCAGGGTCGGTTGCTGAAGCTTTCTTT,CASSQDRAGSVAEAFF
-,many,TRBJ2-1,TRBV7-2,TGTGCCAGCAGCTTAGGCGGGACAAATTACAATGAGCAGTTCTTC,CASSLGGTNYNEQFF